This TCR beta chain was captured by sequencing in a study of Graves' ophthalmopathy and Graves' hyperthyroidism. Study findings and constraints: Detected in blood as well were most expanded thyroid clonotypes with frequency above 0.001. A 13-signature model separated ophthalmopathy from stable hyperthyroidism, reaching roughly 85% sensitivity and roughly 81% specificity cross-validated.

Of note for this clonotype: Its antigen remains unknown.

RNA transcripts served as template for amplifying TCR beta CDR3 sequences. HTBI-primed first-round RT-PCR preceded second-round multiplex PCR. TCRdb independently ran MiXCR on the multiplex PCR reads; one entry per CDR3 protein. Of 560,000 or so distinct CDR3 sequences in the sample, 35% to 40% were seen once. Hyperthyroidism cases were recent diagnoses of under 2 months' duration in people aged 18 to 65. Germline values: CDR1 SNHLY, CDR2 FYNNEI. The V gene lost 5 bases and the J gene lost 6 bases, with 16 bases spanning the gap. The CDR3 length is 14 residues. The sample taken for sequencing was peripheral blood or thyroid tissue (not recorded which). The receptor comes from an adult man with Graves' hyperthyroidism. V usage is TRBV2 and J usage is TRBJ1-1; D is undetermined. In DNA form, the CDR3 reads TGTGCCAGCAGTTATTACGGTGTAGGCGCTGAAGCTTTCTTT. Encoded protein: CASSYYGVGAEAFF.